This T cell receptor beta chain was captured by sequencing in a study of OX40 agonist ivuxolimab in advanced cancers. Study-wide background: The patients received agonistic anti-OX40 (CD134) antibody ivuxolimab. Study conclusions and caveats: Which antigen the expanded peripheral T cells recognized is unknown.

Details on this clone: Antigen unknown.

Here immunoSEQ multiplex PCR was the method, and the copy in TCRdb shows in-frame clones only, minus some. The sample carries about 48,000 clones, approximately 86% recorded once. The CDR3 contains 12 residues. V was cut by 5 bases and J by 9 bases, with 14 bases left in between. From germline, CDR1 is SEHNR and CDR2 FQNEAQ (reference sequence). The V call is TRBV7-9, the J call TRBJ2-7, with D maybe TRBD2 (6 bases). The sequences come from CD4+ or CD8+ T cells sorted from blood, collected in a trial of the OX40 agonist ivuxolimab. The source is an adult with an advanced solid tumor such as melanoma, head and neck, liver or kidney cancer. CDR3 protein: CASSPDVEGQYF. The CDR3, as DNA: TGTGCCAGCAGCCCCGACGTGGAGGGGCAGTACTTC.